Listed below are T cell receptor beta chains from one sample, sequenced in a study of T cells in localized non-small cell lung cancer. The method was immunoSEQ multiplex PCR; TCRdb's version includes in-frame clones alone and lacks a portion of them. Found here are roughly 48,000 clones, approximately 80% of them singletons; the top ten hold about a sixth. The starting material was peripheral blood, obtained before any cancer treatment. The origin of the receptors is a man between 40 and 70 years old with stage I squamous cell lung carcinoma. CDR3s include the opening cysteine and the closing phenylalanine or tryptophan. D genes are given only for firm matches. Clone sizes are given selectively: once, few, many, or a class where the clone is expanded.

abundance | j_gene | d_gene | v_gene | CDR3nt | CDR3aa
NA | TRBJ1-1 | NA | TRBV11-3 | TGTGCCAGCAGCGAGTTGGGGAACACTGAAGCTTTCTTT | CASSELGNTEAFF
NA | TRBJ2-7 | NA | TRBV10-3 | TGTGCCATCAGTGATTTTAGCTCCTACGAGCAGTACTTC | CAISDFSSYEQYF
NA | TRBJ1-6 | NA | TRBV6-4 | TGTGCCAGCAGTGACGCCAGGGGAAATTCACCCCTCCACTTT | CASSDARGNSPLHF
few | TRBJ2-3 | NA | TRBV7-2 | TGTGCCAGCAGCTTAATGGCAGATACGCAGTATTTT | CASSLMADTQYF
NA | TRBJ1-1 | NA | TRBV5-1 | TGCGCCAGCAGCTCCAGCGCAGGGTTGACTGAAGCTTTCTTT | CASSSSAGLTEAFF
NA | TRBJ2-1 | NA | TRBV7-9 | TGTGCCAGCACCCCAGGAATCGGCGACAATGAGCAGTTCTTC | CASTPGIGDNEQFF
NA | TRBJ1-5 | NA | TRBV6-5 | TGTGCCAGCCGGCCCGGGAAAGTTGAGCCCCAGCATTTT | CASRPGKVEPQHF
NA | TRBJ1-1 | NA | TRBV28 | TGTGCCAGCAGTTTGGTTGTAAGGGGGGCGGATGAAGCTTTCTTT | CASSLVVRGADEAFF
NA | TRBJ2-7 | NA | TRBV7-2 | TGTGCCAGCAGCTTAGGGTGGGGCGAGCAGTACTTC | CASSLGWGEQYF
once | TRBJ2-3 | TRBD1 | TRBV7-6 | TGTGCCAGCAGCGTGGGGACAGTTCTTTTTGTAACAGATACGCAGTATTTT | CASSVGTVLFVTDTQYF
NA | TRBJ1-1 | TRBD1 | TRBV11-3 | TGTGCCAGCAGCTTAGGGGGACAGGGGTCTCATGAAGCTTTCTTT | CASSLGGQGSHEAFF
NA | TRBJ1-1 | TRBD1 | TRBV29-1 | TGCAGCGTAGGGGACAGTAAGACTGAAGCTTTCTTT | CSVGDSKTEAFF
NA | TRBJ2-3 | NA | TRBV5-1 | TGCGCCAGCAGCTTCGGAGATACGCAGTATTTT | CASSFGDTQYF
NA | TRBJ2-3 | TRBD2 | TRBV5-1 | TGCGCCAGCAGCTTGAATGGGGAGGGGAGCACAGATACGCAGTATTTT | CASSLNGEGSTDTQYF
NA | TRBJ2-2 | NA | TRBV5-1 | TGCGCCAGCAGCGCAACCGACTTGACCGGGGAGCTGTTTTTT | CASSATDLTGELFF